The 10 T cell receptor beta chains below were found in one sample sequenced in a study of cytomegalovirus exposure and HLA in healthy donors. The table came from immunoSEQ multiplex PCR; TCRdb's copy has only in-frame clones and leaves some out. Of about 160,000 clones in the sample, about 90% were seen once. The sequenced material came from PBMCs. These receptors were collected from a woman between 18 and 30 years old in good health and CMV-seropositive.

The rearrangement joins TRBV29-1 to TRBJ2-1, with D possibly matching TRBD1 (5 bases). Trimming shortened V by 5 bases and J by 1 base, and 12 bases separated the two germline ends. Looked up from germline, CDR1 is SQVTM and CDR2 is ANQGSEA. The CDR3 has 14 residues. The CDR3 here is CSVSRTPSYNEQFF. Here the CDR3 DNA reads TGCAGCGTTTCGAGGACACCATCCTACAATGAGCAGTTCTTC.

V is TRBV7-2 and J is TRBJ2-1; 10 bases map to TRBD2. The CDR3 sequence is 16 residues long. Trimming took 1 base from V and 8 from J; bases not matched to a gene: 8. Germline V gene lookup returns CDR1 SGHTA and CDR2 FQGNSA. CDR3 DNA sequence: TGTGCCAGCAGCTTAGAAGGGGCTAGCGGGAGCTATGAGCAGTTCTTC. It codes for CASSLEGASGSYEQFF.

This clone was found once. The gene calls are TRBV9 and TRBJ2-7; 9 positions match TRBD2. Germline V gene lookup returns CDR1 SGDLS and CDR2 YYNGEE. The V gene end was trimmed by 4 bases and the J gene end by 1 base; junction bases not matched to a gene: 9. This CDR3 is built from 16 residues. The CDR3 coding sequence is TGTGCCAGCAGCCTCGGGACTAGCTTAAATTCCTACGAGCAGTACTTC. This sequence encodes CASSLGTSLNSYEQYF.

The rearrangement joins TRBV19 to TRBJ2-1, with 9 bases that match TRBD2. The CDR3 contains 15 residues. Looked up from germline, CDR1 is LNHDA and CDR2 is SQIVND (reference sequence). J lost 6 bases, V lost 2 bases, and 5 bases had no gene match. The CDR3 is CASSISAGGSNEQFF. DNA for the CDR3: TGTGCCAGTAGTATATCGGCGGGAGGGTCCAATGAGCAGTTCTTC.

The V and J genes are TRBV27 and TRBJ2-6; a weak D match, TRBD2 (5 bases). V lost 5 bases and J 2 bases, leaving 13 bases between the germline ends. There are 16 residues in the CDR3. CDR1 is MNHEY and CDR2 is SMNVEV in the germline V gene (reference sequence). The CDR3: CASSTHAGAGANVLTF. Written as DNA, the CDR3 is TGTGCCAGCAGTACACATGCCGGGGCTGGGGCCAACGTCCTGACTTTC.

The gene calls are TRBV6-6 and TRBJ2-7; possibly TRBD1 for D (5 bases). CDR1 is MNHNY and CDR2 is SVGAGI in the germline V gene (reference sequence). This CDR3 spans 10 amino acids. V was pared by 6 bases and J by 5 bases, with 5 bases between. DNA for the CDR3: TGTGCCAGCAGGGGGCACGAGCAGTACTTC. This encodes CASRGHEQYF.

The chain couples TRBV7-3 to TRBJ1-1; D gene unclear. Germline V gives CDR1 SGHTA, CDR2 FQGTGA. V was cut by 2 bases and J by 2 bases, with 6 bases left in between. The CDR3 totals 13 residues. The CDR3 nucleotides are TGTGCCAGCAGCTTATGGCAAAACACTGAAGCTTTCTTT. Its translation: CASSLWQNTEAFF.

V gene TRBV6-6 combines with J gene TRBJ2-7, with a possible D match to TRBD2 (6 bases). The CDR3 length is 12 residues. Germline V gives CDR1 MNHNY, CDR2 SVGAGI (reference sequence). V was shortened by 7 bases and J by 2 bases, with 9 bases between the two germline ends. The CDR3 DNA reads as TGTGCCAGCAATCCGGGGGCCTACGAGCAGTACTTC. Translating gives CASNPGAYEQYF.

The chain employs TRBV29-1 and TRBJ1-2; 10 nucleotides agree with TRBD1. The CDR3 spans 14 residues. Germline CDR1 is SQVTM and CDR2 is ANQGSEA. Trimming removed 6 bases from V and 4 bases from J; junction bases left unmatched: 8. In DNA form, the CDR3 reads TGCAGCGTGGCCGGGACAGGGGACGGCTATGGCTACACCTTC. Protein product: CSVAGTGDGYGYTF.

This sequence joins TRBV18 and TRBJ1-5; TRBD1 is a possible D gene (6 bases). Looked up from germline, CDR1 is KGHSH and CDR2 is LQKENI. The length of the CDR3 is 13 residues. V was shortened by 4 bases and J by 6 bases, with 10 bases between the two germline ends. In DNA, the CDR3 is TGTGCCAGCTCACTCGGACAGAGTCAGCCCCAGCATTTT. This encodes CASSLGQSQPQHF. Variable domain in full (rest from reference TRBV18 and TRBJ1-5): NAGVMQNPRHLVRRRGQEARLRCSPMKGHSHVYWYRQLPEEGLKFMVYLQKENIIDESGMPKERFSAEFPKEGPSILRIQQVVRGDSAAYFCASSLGQSQPQHFGDGTRLSIL.